The rows below give T cell receptor beta chains drawn from one sample of a study of shared clonotypes between healthy human individuals. Sequencing was performed with immunoSEQ multiplex PCR; in TCRdb, only in-frame clones are kept and a portion is missing. Of over a million clones in the sample, 98% are singletons; the top ten hold roughly 0.4%. The material sequenced was naive CD4+ T cells sorted from blood. Every receptor here comes from a young man in good health. Both conserved end residues are part of each CDR3. D genes are given only for firm matches.

v_gene	d_gene	j_gene	CDR3aa	CDR3nt
TRBV25-1	TRBD2	TRBJ2-1	CASSGPAGGNEQFF	TGTGCCAGCAGTGGCCCAGCGGGGGGCAATGAGCAGTTCTTC
TRBV18	.	TRBJ2-7	CASSPNEKQYF	TGTGCCAGCTCTCCGAATGAGAAGCAGTACTTC
TRBV30	.	TRBJ2-6	CAWRSSGANVLTF	TGTGCCTGGAGGTCGTCTGGGGCCAACGTCCTGACTTTC
TRBV28	TRBD1	TRBJ2-3	CASSLVGQGAFDTQYF	TGTGCCAGCAGTTTAGTGGGACAGGGGGCTTTTGATACGCAGTATTTT
TRBV7-9	TRBD2	TRBJ2-7	CASTGRRGSSYEQYF	TGTGCCAGCACGGGCCGGCGGGGGAGCTCCTACGAGCAGTACTTC
TRBV7-8	TRBD2	TRBJ2-3	CASSLFSGRADTQYF	TGTGCCAGCAGCTTATTTAGCGGGAGGGCGGATACGCAGTATTTT
TRBV18	TRBD1	TRBJ2-7	CASSHISGTEGYEQYF	TGTGCCAGCTCACACATATCCGGGACAGAAGGCTACGAGCAGTACTTC
TRBV11-2	.	TRBJ2-3	CASSLDTRVHTQYF	TGTGCCAGCAGCTTAGATACCAGGGTACATACGCAGTATTTT
TRBV30	.	TRBJ2-7	CAWSESAYEQYF	TGTGCCTGGAGCGAGAGTGCCTACGAGCAGTACTTC
TRBV9	.	TRBJ1-1	CASSVVTRNTEAFF	TGTGCCAGCAGCGTAGTAACACGGAACACTGAAGCTTTCTTT
TRBV6-5	TRBD2	TRBJ2-7	CASSKTSGSFYEQYF	TGTGCCAGCAGCAAGACTAGCGGGAGTTTTTACGAGCAGTACTTC
TRBV5-6	.	TRBJ2-1	CASSLGYEQFF	TGTGCCAGCAGCTTGGGGTATGAGCAGTTCTTC
TRBV7-2	.	TRBJ2-5	CASSSTTYQETQYF	TGTGCCAGCAGCTCGACGACATATCAAGAGACCCAGTACTTC
TRBV5-1	.	TRBJ1-1	CASSLEVNTEAFF	TGCGCCAGCAGCTTGGAGGTCAACACTGAAGCTTTCTTT
TRBV6-6	TRBD1	TRBJ2-7	CASRDRGSISSYEQYF	TGTGCCAGCAGGGACAGGGGGAGTATCTCCTCCTACGAGCAGTACTTC
TRBV18	TRBD2	TRBJ2-1	CASRKGLANDNEQFF	TGTGCCAGCCGAAAGGGACTAGCGAATGACAATGAGCAGTTCTTC